This entry is about one T cell receptor beta chain. Produced via immunoSEQ multiplex PCR; TCRdb's table is partial and in-frame only. The sample has some 1,600 clones; around 93% are singletons. The sample belongs to a study of tumor T cells in aggressive B-cell lymphoma. The V gene's germline CDR1 is MNHEY and CDR2 SVGAGI. The CDR3 runs to 13 residues. V was pared by 6 bases and J by 6 bases, with 12 bases between. The rearrangement uses TRBV6-5 and TRBJ1-5; maybe TRBD1 (5 bases). The sequenced sample consisted of tumor tissue. This receptor was identified in an adult with diffuse large B cell lymphoma. Some clones in this sample may be carry-over from other donors' samples. The CDR3 region is CASRGRAFQPQHF. Here the CDR3 DNA reads TGTGCCAGCAGAGGCAGGGCTTTTCAGCCCCAGCATTTT.